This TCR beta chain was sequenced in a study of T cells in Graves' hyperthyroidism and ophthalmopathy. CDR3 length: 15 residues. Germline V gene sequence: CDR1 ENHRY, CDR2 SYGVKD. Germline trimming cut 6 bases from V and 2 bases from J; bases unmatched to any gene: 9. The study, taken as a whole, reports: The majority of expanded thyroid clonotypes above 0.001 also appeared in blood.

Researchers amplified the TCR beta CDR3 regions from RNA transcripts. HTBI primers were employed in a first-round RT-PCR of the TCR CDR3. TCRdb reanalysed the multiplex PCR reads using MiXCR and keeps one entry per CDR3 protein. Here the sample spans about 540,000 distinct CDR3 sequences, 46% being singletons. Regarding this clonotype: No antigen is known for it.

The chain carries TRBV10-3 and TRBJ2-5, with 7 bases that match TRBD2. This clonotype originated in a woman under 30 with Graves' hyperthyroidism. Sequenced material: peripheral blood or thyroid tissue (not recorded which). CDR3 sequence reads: CAISVGRRGQETQYF. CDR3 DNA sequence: TGTGCCATCAGCGTCGGGAGGAGGGGTCAAGAGACCCAGTACTTC.